This TCR beta chain is drawn from a study of CD8 T cells in ankylosing spondylitis. Overall study results and limits: Within ankylosing spondylitis blood, a TCR beta motif made up of under 10 highly homologous variants appeared to be characteristic.

TCRdb re-called the 5' RACE reads through MiXCR, storing one row per CDR3 protein. Of some 220,000 distinct CDR3 sequences in the sample, 5.5% to 7.5% are singletons; the top ten hold approximately 15%. Germline-derived CDR1 and CDR2 are MNHEY and SVGAGI. The CDR3 loop spans 13 amino acids. After removal of 0 bases from V and 14 bases from J, the junction contained 6 bases not matched to a gene. Regarding this clonotype: Antigen specificity is unknown.

This clonotype was obtained from a male donor with ankylosing spondylitis. The specimen was blood, either unsorted or a sorted T cell fraction (not recorded which). The rearrangement links TRBV6-5 to TRBJ2-3; 9 bases fit TRBD2. Here the CDR3 reads CASSYSDAGGWYF. The CDR3 bases are TGTGCCAGCAGTTACTCAGATGCGGGGGGGTGGTATTTT.